This T cell receptor beta chain was sequenced in a study of CD8+CD57+ T cells in acquired aplastic anemia. Background on the study: Roughly 3.1 ug was the average amount of DNA from sorted CD4+ and CD8+ cells. General study points: Sharing between patients and controls was observed for twenty-nine CD8+ CDR3 sequences.

TCR beta VDJ and CDR3 profiles were obtained from a genomic DNA template. MiXCR, run by TCRdb on the reads, gives a single entry per CDR3 protein. The sample lists about 98,000 distinct CDR3 sequences; roughly two thirds were seen once. The sample holds many counts of this clonotype. The antigen is not known. Selection for sequencing was limited to patients who had shown CD8+CD57+ cell expansion by flow cytometry. The enrolled patients all had severe acquired aplastic anemia. Blood samples were obtained from patients who had received no prior therapy. Sequencing was performed on sorted CD4+, CD8+, or CD8+CD57+ T cells (not recorded which) from PBMCs. This TCR derives from a human donor with aplastic anemia.

The CDR3, as DNA: TGTGCCAGCTCACCACCGACTAGCGGGACCACCTACGAGCAGTACTTC. This sequence encodes CASSPPTSGTTYEQYF. The rearrangement joins TRBV18 to TRBJ2-7; TRBD2 aligns across 11 bases. The CDR3 spans 16 residues. Germline V lookup: CDR1 KGHSH, CDR2 LQKENI. J gave up 2 bases and V 0 bases, and 3 bases lay outside the gene matches.